A single sample is the source of the 18 T cell receptor beta chains below, sequenced in a study of Ad26.COV2.S vaccination and SARS-CoV-2 variants. Only in-frame clones appear in the TCRdb table, and some are missing; sequencing was by immunoSEQ multiplex PCR. The table lists some 320,000 clones, 85% of them singletons. Specified treatment: 19 received Ad26.COV2.S at low or high dose, single or two shots; five or six received placebo; per-sample allocation not given. Each sample was drawn 63 days after the first injection (of vaccine or placebo). Sequencing used peripheral blood, obtained in a trial of Ad26.COV2.S vaccine versus placebo. The receptor source for this set is a person aged 18 to 65 who received the Ad26.COV2.S COVID-19 vaccine or a placebo.

The chain employs TRBV21-1 and TRBJ1-1. TRBV21-1 corresponds to a pseudogene. The CDR3 is made up of 22 amino acids. For the CDR3, the DNA is TGTGCCAGCAGCAAAGATAAGTCGGGACGGGGGGACCCGACCTCCATGAACACTGAAGCTTTCTTT. Translating it yields CASSKDKSGRGDPTSMNTEAFF.

The CDR3 DNA reads TGTGCCAGTTCGGGACTCCCGGGAGTTGACTATGGCTACACCTTC. Its translation: CASSGLPGVDYGYTF. The gene calls are TRBV6-5 and TRBJ1-2, with D perhaps matching TRBD1 (5 bases). This CDR3 region has 15 residues. V gave up 9 bases and J gave up 3 bases, with 20 bases separating them. CDR1 is MNHEY, CDR2 SVGAGI, per germline.

The chain links TRBV28 to TRBJ2-5; no clear D gene. CDR3 length: 12 residues. Germline CDR1 reads MDHEN; CDR2 reads SYDVKM. V gave up 3 bases and J gave up 5 bases, with 7 bases separating them. CDR3 loop: CASSLRWETQYF. CDR3 DNA sequence: TGTGCCAGCAGTTTGAGGTGGGAGACCCAGTACTTC.

The J gene is TRBJ2-3, the V gene TRBV3-1 (or the pseudogene TRBV3-2), with D tentatively TRBD1 or TRBD2 (5 bases each). V lost 0 bases and J 2 bases, leaving 15 bases between the germline ends. The CDR3 runs 17 residues. Germline lookup yields CDR1 LGHDT and CDR2 YNNKEL (reference sequence). For the CDR3, the DNA is TGTGCCAGCAGCCAAGAAAGAGGGGAAGGTCACACAGATACGCAGTATTTT. It translates to CASSQERGEGHTDTQYF.

The rearrangement joins TRBV6-1 to TRBJ1-1; tentative D call: TRBD1 (6 bases). CDR1 and CDR2 from the germline V gene are MNHNS and SASEGT. Deletions cut 8 bases from V and 5 bases from J, with 18 bases between. This CDR3 spans 14 amino acids. In DNA, the CDR3 is TGTGCCAGCCATGGACAGACCGGGGTGACTGAAGCTTTCTTT. Its protein product is CASHGQTGVTEAFF.

This clone was seen a single time. The rearrangement links TRBV14 to TRBJ2-7; no clear D gene. CDR1 and CDR2 from the germline V gene are SGHDN and FVKESK. Trimming left V 1 base short and J 2 bases short, with 12 bases between. The length of the CDR3 is 15 residues. This CDR3 is CASSQASWKAYEQYF. The CDR3 DNA follows: TGTGCCAGCAGCCAAGCAAGCTGGAAAGCCTACGAGCAGTACTTC.

This clone was observed once. This sequence joins TRBV27 and TRBJ1-2; D ambiguous. The CDR3 extends over 14 amino acids. The germline V gene has CDR1 MNHEY and CDR2 SMNVEV (reference sequence). Trimming shortened V by 4 bases and J by 8 bases, and 17 bases separated the two germline ends. The CDR3 coding sequence is TGTGCCAGCAGTTGGGGAGGGAGACTCGGGGGCTACACCTTC. Protein sequence: CASSWGGRLGGYTF.

As for this clone: The same CDR3 also results from other DNA sequences found in this sample. This sequence joins TRBV5-1 and TRBJ2-7, with D possibly matching TRBD2 (6 bases). V was clipped by 4 bases and J by 3 bases, with 14 bases between them. In germline, CDR1 is SGHRS, CDR2 YFSETQ. The CDR3 length is 14 residues. The CDR3 region has the DNA TGCGCCAGCAGCCTTGGCGGGGAAGGCTACGAGCAGTACTTC. Its protein is CASSLGGEGYEQYF.

V usage is TRBV28 and J usage is TRBJ2-5, with 7 bases aligning to TRBD1. Germline-derived CDR1 and CDR2 are MDHEN and SYDVKM. The trim removed 8 bases at V and 1 base at J, leaving 4 bases unmatched. This CDR3 region has 13 residues. The DNA for the CDR3 is TGTGCCAGCTTTCCAGGGGGCCAAGAGACCCAGTACTTC. Residues: CASFPGGQETQYF.

The chain is built from TRBV5-8 and TRBJ2-4; possible D gene TRBD1, 5 bases. Per germline, CDR1 SGHTS and CDR2 YDEGEE. The CDR3 is 13 residues long. Trimming cost V 2 bases and J 7 bases, with 10 bases left between them. The CDR3 DNA reads as TGTGCCAGCAGCTTAGGGGTTGGGAACATTCAGTACTTC. This translates into CASSLGVGNIQYF.

This clone was found once. The rearrangement links TRBV5-5 to TRBJ2-3; 8 bases are a match to TRBD1. The CDR3 length is 17 residues. V was clipped by 4 bases and J by 0 bases; unmatched bases: 10. Germline CDR1 reads SGHKS; CDR2 reads YYEKEE (reference sequence). The CDR3 loop is CASSVAGTGLSTDTQYF. The CDR3 nucleotides read TGTGCCAGCAGCGTAGCCGGGACAGGCCTAAGCACAGATACGCAGTATTTT.

This rearrangement joins TRBV28 to TRBJ1-5; 9 bases line up with TRBD1. The length of the CDR3 is 15 residues. Germline lookup yields CDR1 MDHEN and CDR2 SYDVKM. V lost 5 bases, J lost 4 bases, and 6 bases stayed unmatched. CDR3 loop: CASSGAGTGNQPQHF. In DNA form, the CDR3 reads TGTGCCAGCAGTGGGGCCGGGACAGGGAATCAGCCCCAGCATTTT.

CDR3 nucleotides: TGCGCCAGCAGCTTAGACAGGGACTCCTACAATGAGCAGTTCTTC. It codes for CASSLDRDSYNEQFF. J is TRBJ2-1 and V is TRBV5-1; 7 positions match TRBD1. Germline assignment: CDR1 SGHRS and CDR2 YFSETQ. CDR3 length equals 15 residues. The ends lost 2 bases at V and 0 bases at J; junction bases unmatched: 2.

In its sample, this clone was seen many times. V usage is TRBV14 and J usage is TRBJ1-3; unclear D gene. V shed 4 bases and J shed 3 bases, with 10 bases lying between them. Germline lookup yields CDR1 SGHDN and CDR2 FVKESK. The CDR3 spans 14 residues. The CDR3 region has the DNA TGTGCCAGCAGCCTCTACAGACTTGGAAACACCATATATTTT. This encodes CASSLYRLGNTIYF. Together with reference TRBV14 and TRBJ1-3, the CDR3 gives the full variable domain: EAGVTQFPSHSVIEKGQTVTLRCDPISGHDNLYWYRRVMGKEIKFLLHFVKESKQDESGMPNNRFLAERTGGTYSTLKVQPAELEDSGVYFCASSLYRLGNTIYFGEGSWLTVV.

This chain joins TRBV14 and TRBJ2-1, with D perhaps being TRBD1 or TRBD2 (5 bases each). Germline V gives CDR1 SGHDN, CDR2 FVKESK. CDR3 length equals 13 residues. The V end lost 1 base, the J end lost 12 bases, and 13 bases lay between the germline ends. The CDR3 spells CASSQGELQGQFF. DNA of the CDR3: TGTGCCAGCAGCCAAGGGGAGCTGCAGGGGCAGTTCTTC.

CDR3 region: CASTMAGGNQPQHF. The CDR3 DNA is TGTGCCAGCACCATGGCGGGGGGCAATCAGCCCCAGCATTTT. The rearrangement links TRBV2 to TRBJ1-5; the D gene is possibly TRBD1 (5 bases). Trimming pared 7 bases from V and 2 bases from J, leaving 12 bases between. This CDR3 comprises 14 residues. The germline V gene has CDR1 SNHLY and CDR2 FYNNEI.

V gene TRBV27 combines with J gene TRBJ2-7; D gene unclear. This CDR3 has 11 amino acids. In germline, CDR1 is MNHEY, CDR2 SMNVEV (reference sequence). V was pared by 10 bases and J by 9 bases, with 16 bases between. The CDR3 loop reads CATLGPRGQYF. DNA of the CDR3: TGTGCCACCTTAGGTCCCCGTGGGCAGTACTTC.

V usage is TRBV11-2 and J usage is TRBJ2-5, with TRBD2 matching 10 bases. The CDR3 has 15 amino acids. J lost 3 bases, V lost 6 bases, and 7 bases had no gene match. The germline V gene has CDR1 SGHAT and CDR2 FQNNGV. The CDR3 region has the DNA TGTGCCAGCAGACGGCCTAGCGGGGGTAAAGAGACCCAGTACTTC. Amino acids: CASRRPSGGKETQYF.